These T cell receptor beta chains were read from a single sample in a study of regulatory T cells. Produced via immunoSEQ multiplex PCR; TCRdb's table is partial and in-frame only. The sample includes about 17,000 clones, around 83% seen only once; the top ten take around 7.8%. Material: conventional CD4+ T cells sorted from blood. Receptors originate from a person aged 25-39 years with CD3G deficiency. Both conserved end residues are part of each CDR3. The D gene is left open where the match is weak. Only some rows state a clone size, as once, few, many or a class for expanded clones.

size: -
V: TRBV5-1
D: TRBD1
J: TRBJ1-1
CDR3: CASSGQGSTEAFF
DNA: TGCGCCAGCTCGGGACAGGGGTCCACTGAAGCTTTCTTT

size: -
V: TRBV11-3
D: -
J: TRBJ2-7
CDR3: CASSLEVSYEQYF
DNA: TGTGCCAGCAGCTTAGAAGTCTCCTACGAGCAGTACTTC

size: -
V: TRBV5-1
D: -
J: TRBJ2-1
CDR3: CASSLAGRGNEQFF
DNA: TGCGCCAGCAGCTTGGCAGGTAGAGGAAATGAGCAGTTCTTC

size: -
V: TRBV7-2
D: TRBD1
J: TRBJ1-5
CDR3: CASSSGGGGQPQHF
DNA: TGTGCCAGCAGCTCAGGGGGGGGAGGTCAGCCCCAGCATTTT

size: -
V: TRBV7-9
D: -
J: TRBJ2-3
CDR3: CASSPLLDTQYF
DNA: TGTGCCAGCAGCCCCCTGCTAGATACGCAGTATTTT

size: -
V: TRBV18
D: -
J: TRBJ2-1
CDR3: CASSPPVGAGEQFF
DNA: TGTGCCAGCTCACCACCGGTGGGGGCAGGTGAGCAGTTCTTC

size: -
V: TRBV7-8
D: -
J: TRBJ2-7
CDR3: CASSSNRYEQYF
DNA: TGTGCCAGCAGCTCCAACAGATACGAGCAGTACTTC

size: -
V: TRBV6-1
D: -
J: TRBJ1-4
CDR3: CASSENRGGKLFF
DNA: TGTGCCAGCAGTGAAAACCGGGGTGGAAAACTGTTTTTT

size: -
V: TRBV7-8
D: -
J: TRBJ2-1
CDR3: CASGPPAGGEQFF
DNA: TGTGCCAGCGGACCCCCGGCGGGCGGTGAGCAGTTCTTC

size: -
V: TRBV7-9
D: -
J: TRBJ2-2
CDR3: CASSTSGRRGLTGELFF
DNA: TGTGCCAGCAGTACCTCCGGTAGGAGGGGGCTAACCGGGGAGCTGTTTTTT

size: few
V: TRBV27
D: -
J: TRBJ1-1
CDR3: CASSRQGTGRTEAFF
DNA: TGTGCCAGCAGTCGCCAAGGTACAGGGAGAACTGAAGCTTTCTTT

size: -
V: TRBV7-9
D: TRBD1
J: TRBJ1-2
CDR3: CASSPHQGQGIYGYTF
DNA: TGTGCCAGCAGCCCACACCAAGGACAGGGGATCTATGGCTACACCTTC